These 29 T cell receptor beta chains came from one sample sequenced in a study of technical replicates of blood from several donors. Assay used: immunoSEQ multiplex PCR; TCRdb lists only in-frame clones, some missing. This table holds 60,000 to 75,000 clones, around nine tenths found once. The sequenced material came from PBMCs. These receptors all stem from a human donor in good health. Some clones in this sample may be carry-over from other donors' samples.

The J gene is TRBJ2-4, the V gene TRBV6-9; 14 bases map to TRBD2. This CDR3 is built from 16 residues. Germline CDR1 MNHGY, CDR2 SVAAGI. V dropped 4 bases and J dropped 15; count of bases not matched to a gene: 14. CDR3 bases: TGTGCCAGCAGTTTAGGGGCGGGACTAGCGGGGGACGCCTGGTACTTC. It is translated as CASSLGAGLAGDAWYF.

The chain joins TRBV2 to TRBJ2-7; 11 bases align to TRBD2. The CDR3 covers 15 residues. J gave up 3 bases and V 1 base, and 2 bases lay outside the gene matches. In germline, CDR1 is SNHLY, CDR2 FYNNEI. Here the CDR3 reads CASSEGGTSGYEQYF. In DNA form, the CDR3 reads TGTGCCAGCAGTGAAGGTGGGACTAGCGGCTACGAGCAGTACTTC. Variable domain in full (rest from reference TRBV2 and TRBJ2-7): EPEVTQTPSHQVTQMGQEVILRCVPISNHLYFYWYRQILGQKVEFLVSFYNNEISEKSEIFDDQFSVERPDGSNFTLKIRSTKLEDSAMYFCASSEGGTSGYEQYFGPGTRLTVT.

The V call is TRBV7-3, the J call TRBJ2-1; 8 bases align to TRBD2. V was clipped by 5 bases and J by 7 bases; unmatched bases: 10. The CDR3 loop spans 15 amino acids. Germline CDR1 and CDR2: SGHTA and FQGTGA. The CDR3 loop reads CASSPRVAGWNEQFF. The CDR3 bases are TGTGCCAGCAGCCCCCGGGTAGCGGGATGGAATGAGCAGTTCTTC.

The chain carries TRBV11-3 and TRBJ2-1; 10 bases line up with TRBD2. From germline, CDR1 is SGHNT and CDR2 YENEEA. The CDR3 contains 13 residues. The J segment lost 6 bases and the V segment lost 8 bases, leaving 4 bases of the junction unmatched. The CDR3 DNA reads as TGTGCCAGCTCGGCTAGCGGGAGCAATGAGCAGTTCTTC. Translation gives CASSASGSNEQFF.

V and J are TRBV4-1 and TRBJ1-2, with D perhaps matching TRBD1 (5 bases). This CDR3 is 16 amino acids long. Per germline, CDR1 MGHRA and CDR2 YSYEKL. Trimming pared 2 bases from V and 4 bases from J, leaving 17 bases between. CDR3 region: CASSQPLSGRGYGYTF. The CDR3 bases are TGCGCCAGCAGCCAACCCTTGTCCGGTAGGGGCTATGGCTACACCTTC.

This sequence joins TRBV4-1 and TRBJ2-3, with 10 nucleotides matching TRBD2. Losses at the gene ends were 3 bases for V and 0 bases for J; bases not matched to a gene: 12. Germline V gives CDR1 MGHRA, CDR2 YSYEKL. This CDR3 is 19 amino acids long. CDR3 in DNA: TGCGCCAGCAGCCATCCAGCGGGAGGGCCTCCTCATAGCACAGATACGCAGTATTTT. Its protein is CASSHPAGGPPHSTDTQYF.

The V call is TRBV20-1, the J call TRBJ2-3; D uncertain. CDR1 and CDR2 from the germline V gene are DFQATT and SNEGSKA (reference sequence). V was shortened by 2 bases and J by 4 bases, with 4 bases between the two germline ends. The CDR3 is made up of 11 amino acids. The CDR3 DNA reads TGCAGTGCTAGATTCGCAGATACGCAGTATTTT. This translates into CSARFADTQYF.

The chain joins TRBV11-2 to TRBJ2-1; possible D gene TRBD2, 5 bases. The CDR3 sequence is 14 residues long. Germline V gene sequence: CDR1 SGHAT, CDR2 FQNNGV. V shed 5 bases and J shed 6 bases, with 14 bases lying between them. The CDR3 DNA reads TGTGCCAGCAGCCCCCGGGGTTCGAGCAATGAGCAGTTCTTC. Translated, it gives CASSPRGSSNEQFF. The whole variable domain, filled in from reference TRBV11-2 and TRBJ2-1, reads EAGVAQSPRYKIIEKRQSVAFWCNPISGHATLYWYQQILGQGPKLLIQFQNNGVVDDSQLPKDRFSAERLKGVDSTLKIQPAKLEDSAVYLCASSPRGSSNEQFFGPGTRLTVL.

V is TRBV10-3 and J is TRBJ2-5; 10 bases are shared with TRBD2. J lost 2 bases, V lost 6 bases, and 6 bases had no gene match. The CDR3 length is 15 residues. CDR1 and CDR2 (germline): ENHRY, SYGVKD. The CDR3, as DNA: TGTGCCATCAGATTGAGCGGGGGGGTTCAAGAGACCCAGTACTTC. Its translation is CAIRLSGGVQETQYF.

For the CDR3, the DNA is TGTGCCAGCAGCCTCCCTCGGGACATTCCCTACGAGCAGTACTTC. This encodes CASSLPRDIPYEQYF. The V and J genes are TRBV12-1 and TRBJ2-7; the table gives TRBD1 as D, unverified against the DNA. TRBV12-1 is described as a pseudogene. This CDR3 has 15 amino acids.

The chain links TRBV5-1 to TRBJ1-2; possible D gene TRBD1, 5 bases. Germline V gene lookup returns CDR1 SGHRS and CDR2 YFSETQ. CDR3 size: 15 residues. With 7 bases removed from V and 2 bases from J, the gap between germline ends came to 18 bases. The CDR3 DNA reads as TGCGCCAGCCGCCCTCCGACAGAGCGAAACTATGGCTACACCTTC. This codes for CASRPPTERNYGYTF.

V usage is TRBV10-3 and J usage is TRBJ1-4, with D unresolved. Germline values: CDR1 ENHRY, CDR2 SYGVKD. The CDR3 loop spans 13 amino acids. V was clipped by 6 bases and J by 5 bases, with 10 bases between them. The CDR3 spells CAISDSPNEKLFF. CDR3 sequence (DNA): TGTGCCATCAGCGATAGCCCGAATGAAAAACTGTTTTTT.

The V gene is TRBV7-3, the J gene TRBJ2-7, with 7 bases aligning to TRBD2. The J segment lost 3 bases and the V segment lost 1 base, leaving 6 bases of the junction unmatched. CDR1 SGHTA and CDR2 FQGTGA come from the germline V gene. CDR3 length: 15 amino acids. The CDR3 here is CASSLMGEGLYEQYF. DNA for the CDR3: TGTGCCAGCAGCTTAATGGGGGAGGGCCTCTACGAGCAGTACTTC.

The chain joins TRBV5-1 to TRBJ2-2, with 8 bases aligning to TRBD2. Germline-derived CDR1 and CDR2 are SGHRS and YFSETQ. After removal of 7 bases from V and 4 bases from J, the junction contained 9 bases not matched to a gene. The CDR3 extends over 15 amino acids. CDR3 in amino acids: CASGAGGTFTGELFF. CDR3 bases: TGCGCCAGCGGTGCGGGAGGAACCTTCACCGGGGAGCTGTTTTTT.

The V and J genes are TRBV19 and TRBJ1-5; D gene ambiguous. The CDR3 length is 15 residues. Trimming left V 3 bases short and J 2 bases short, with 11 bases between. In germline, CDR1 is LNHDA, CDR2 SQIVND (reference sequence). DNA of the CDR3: TGTGCCAGTAGTATGCGGGGTAGCGGCAATCAGCCCCAGCATTTT. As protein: CASSMRGSGNQPQHF.

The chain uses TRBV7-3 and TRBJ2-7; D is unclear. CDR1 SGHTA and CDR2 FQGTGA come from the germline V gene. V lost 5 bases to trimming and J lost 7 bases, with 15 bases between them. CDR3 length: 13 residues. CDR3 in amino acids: CASSVDSGREQYF. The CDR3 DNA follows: TGTGCCAGCAGCGTCGATTCGGGTCGGGAGCAGTACTTC.

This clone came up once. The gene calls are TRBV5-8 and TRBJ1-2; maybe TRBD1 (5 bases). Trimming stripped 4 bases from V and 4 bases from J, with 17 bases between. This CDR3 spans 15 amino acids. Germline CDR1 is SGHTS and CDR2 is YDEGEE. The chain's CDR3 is CASSPVRTGGYGYTF. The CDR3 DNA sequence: TGTGCCAGCAGCCCAGTGAGAACAGGCGGCTATGGCTACACCTTC.

The CDR3 spells CASSWGLALRDEQFF. In DNA, the CDR3 is TGTGCCAGCAGCTGGGGACTAGCACTCCGCGATGAGCAGTTCTTC. J is TRBJ2-1 and V is TRBV11-2; 9 nucleotides match TRBD2. This CDR3 comprises 15 residues. CDR1 and CDR2 from the germline V gene are SGHAT and FQNNGV. Trimming cost V 4 bases and J 8 bases; bases outside gene matches: 9. Looking up the rest from reference TRBV11-2 and TRBJ2-1 gives the full variable domain: EAGVAQSPRYKIIEKRQSVAFWCNPISGHATLYWYQQILGQGPKLLIQFQNNGVVDDSQLPKDRFSAERLKGVDSTLKIQPAKLEDSAVYLCASSWGLALRDEQFFGPGTRLTVL.

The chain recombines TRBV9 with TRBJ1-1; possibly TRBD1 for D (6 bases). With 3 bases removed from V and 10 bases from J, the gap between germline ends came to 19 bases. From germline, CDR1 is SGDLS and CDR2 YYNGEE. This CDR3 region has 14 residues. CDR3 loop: CASSGRVGGGPAFF. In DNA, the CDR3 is TGTGCCAGCAGCGGGCGAGTTGGTGGGGGCCCAGCTTTCTTT.

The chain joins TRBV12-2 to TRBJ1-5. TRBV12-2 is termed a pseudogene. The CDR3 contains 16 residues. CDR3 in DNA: TGTGCAAGTCCCCTCTGTAGCAGATCTAAGTCGCAGCCCCAGCATTTT. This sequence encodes CASPLCSRSKSQPQHF.

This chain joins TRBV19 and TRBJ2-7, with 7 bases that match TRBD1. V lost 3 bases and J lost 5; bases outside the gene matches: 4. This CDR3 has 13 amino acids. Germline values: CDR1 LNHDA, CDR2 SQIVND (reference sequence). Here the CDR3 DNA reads TGTGCCAGTAGTATGATACAGGGGAACGAGCAGTACTTC. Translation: CASSMIQGNEQYF.

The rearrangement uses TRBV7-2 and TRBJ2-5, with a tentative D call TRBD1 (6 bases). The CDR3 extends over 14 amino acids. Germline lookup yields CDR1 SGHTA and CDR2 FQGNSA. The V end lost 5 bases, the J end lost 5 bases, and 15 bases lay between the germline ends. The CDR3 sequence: CASSETGQRETQYF. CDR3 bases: TGTGCCAGCAGCGAGACAGGCCAGAGGGAGACCCAGTACTTC. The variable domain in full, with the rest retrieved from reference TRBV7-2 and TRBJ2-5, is GAGVSQSPSNKVTEKGKDVELRCDPISGHTALYWYRQSLGQGLEFLIYFQGNSAPDKSGLPSDRFSAERTGGSVSTLTIQRTQQEDSAVYLCASSETGQRETQYFGPGTRLLVL.

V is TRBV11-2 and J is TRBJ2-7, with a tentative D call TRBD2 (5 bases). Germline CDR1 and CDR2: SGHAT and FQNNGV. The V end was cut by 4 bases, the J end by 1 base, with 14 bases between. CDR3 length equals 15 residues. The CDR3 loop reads CASSSPSLASYEQYF. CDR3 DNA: TGTGCCAGCAGCTCGCCCTCTCTAGCTTCCTACGAGCAGTACTTC. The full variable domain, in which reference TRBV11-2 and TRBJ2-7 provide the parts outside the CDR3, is EAGVAQSPRYKIIEKRQSVAFWCNPISGHATLYWYQQILGQGPKLLIQFQNNGVVDDSQLPKDRFSAERLKGVDSTLKIQPAKLEDSAVYLCASSSPSLASYEQYFGPGTRLTVT.

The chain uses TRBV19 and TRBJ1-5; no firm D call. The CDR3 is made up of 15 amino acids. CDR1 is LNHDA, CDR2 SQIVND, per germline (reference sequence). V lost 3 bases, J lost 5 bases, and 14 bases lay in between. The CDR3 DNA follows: TGTGCCAGTAGTATCAGGAGGGAACGGGATCAGCCCCAGCATTTT. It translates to CASSIRRERDQPQHF.

The CDR3 DNA reads as TGTGCCAGCAGCTTACTGAGCGGTCCATACGAGCAGTACTTC. Protein: CASSLLSGPYEQYF. The chain carries TRBV7-3 and TRBJ2-7, with D tentatively TRBD2 (5 bases). Germline V lookup: CDR1 SGHTA, CDR2 FQGTGA. The CDR3 totals 14 residues. The V end was cut by 2 bases, the J end by 4 bases, with 12 bases between.

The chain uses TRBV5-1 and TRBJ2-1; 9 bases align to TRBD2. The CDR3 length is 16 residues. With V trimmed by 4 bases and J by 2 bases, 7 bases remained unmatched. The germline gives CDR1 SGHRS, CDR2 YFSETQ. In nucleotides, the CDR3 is TGCGCCAGCAGCACCTTGGCGGGGGGGCCCTACAATGAGCAGTTCTTC. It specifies CASSTLAGGPYNEQFF.

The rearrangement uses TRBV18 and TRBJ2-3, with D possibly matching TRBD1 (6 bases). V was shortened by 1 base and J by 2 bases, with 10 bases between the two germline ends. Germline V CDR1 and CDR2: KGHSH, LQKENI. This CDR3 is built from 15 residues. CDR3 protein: CASSPRQEATDTQYF. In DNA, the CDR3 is TGTGCCAGCTCACCACGACAGGAGGCCACAGATACGCAGTATTTT. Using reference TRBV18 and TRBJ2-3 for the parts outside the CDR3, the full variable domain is NAGVMQNPRHLVRRRGQEARLRCSPMKGHSHVYWYRQLPEEGLKFMVYLQKENIIDESGMPKERFSAEFPKEGPSILRIQQVVRGDSAAYFCASSPRQEATDTQYFGPGTRLTVL.

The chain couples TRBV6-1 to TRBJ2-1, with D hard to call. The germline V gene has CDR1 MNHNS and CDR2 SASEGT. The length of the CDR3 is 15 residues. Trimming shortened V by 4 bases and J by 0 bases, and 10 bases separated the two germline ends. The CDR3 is CASSGWAASYNEQFF. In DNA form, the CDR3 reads TGTGCCAGCAGTGGTTGGGCTGCCTCCTACAATGAGCAGTTCTTC.

The CDR3 nucleotides read TGCGCCAGCAGCTTGGGCCCCTCGGGATCACCCCTCCACTTT. Translated, it gives CASSLGPSGSPLHF. The chain carries TRBV5-1 and TRBJ1-6; D is unclear. Trimming took 0 bases from V and 10 from J, leaving 11 bases between them. Germline V lookup: CDR1 SGHRS, CDR2 YFSETQ. The CDR3 spans 14 residues.